The entry below gives a single T cell receptor (beta chain) sequence along with its context. Its antigen is not known. The data belong to a study of CD8 T cells in ankylosing spondylitis. CDR1 is SEHNR, CDR2 FQNEAQ, per germline (reference sequence). The CDR3 extends over 11 amino acids. Trimming removed 7 bases from V and 5 bases from J, with 7 bases in between. General study findings and limits: The authors found the disease-linked clones to be CD8+ and relatively rare in peripheral blood. Reactive arthritis synovial fluid and blood previously showed some of these motif variants. Typical of ankylosing spondylitis blood, it appeared, was a TCR beta motif of several highly homologous variants.

Quantitative 5'-RACE with molecular barcodes was used to make the TCR beta libraries. From the 5' RACE reads, TCRdb called clonotypes with MiXCR, one entry per CDR3 protein. This table has under 850,000 distinct CDR3 sequences, under 20% appearing once. The V gene is TRBV7-9, the J gene TRBJ2-3; D gene ambiguous. The receptor was derived from a male donor with ankylosing spondylitis. The sequencing sample was made of blood, either unsorted or a sorted T cell fraction (not recorded which). In DNA form, the CDR3 reads TGTGCCAGCAACCGTGGAGATACGCAGTATTTT. It is translated as CASNRGDTQYF.